This T cell receptor beta chain derives from a study of blood T cells in healthy people across ages. Findings of the study overall: Among T cells, TCR beta diversity per million cells dropped roughly linearly as age rose.

For the second PCR, which ran for roughly 6 to 11 cycles, a sample-barcoded 5' primer and a J-beta primer mix were used. TCRdb reprocessed the 5' RACE reads via MiXCR and lists one record per CDR3 protein. The sample carries around 1.5 million distinct CDR3 sequences, around 39% recorded once. CDR1 is MNHNS and CDR2 is SASEGT in the germline V gene. V lost 7 bases, J lost 4 bases, and 16 bases lay in between. CDR3 length: 14 residues. In regard to this clonotype: Its antigen is not known.

The TCR sequence derives from a woman aged 18-29 years in good health. The rearrangement joins TRBV6-1 to TRBJ1-2; a possible D gene is TRBD1 (5 bases). The sample comprised blood. CDR3 residues: CASTAGGSGYGYTF. In DNA form, the CDR3 reads TGTGCCAGCACCGCGGGGGGGTCTGGCTATGGCTACACCTTC.